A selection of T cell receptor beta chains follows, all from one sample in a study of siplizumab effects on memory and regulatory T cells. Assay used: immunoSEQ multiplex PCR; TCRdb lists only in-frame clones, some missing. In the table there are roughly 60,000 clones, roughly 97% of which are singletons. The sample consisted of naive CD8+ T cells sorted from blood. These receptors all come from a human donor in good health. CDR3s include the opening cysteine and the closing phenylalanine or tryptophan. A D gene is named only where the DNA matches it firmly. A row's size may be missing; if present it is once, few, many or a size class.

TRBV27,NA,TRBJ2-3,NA,TGTGCCAGCAGTTCGCCCACCGACCAGGTTACAGATACGCAGTATTTT,CASSSPTDQVTDTQYF
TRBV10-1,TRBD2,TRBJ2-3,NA,TGCGCCAGCAGTGAGAGGGCGGGGGGCCGAGATACGCAGTATTTT,CASSERAGGRDTQYF
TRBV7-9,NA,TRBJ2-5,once,TGTGCCAGCAGCCCATGGCCGGGGGATGAGACCCAGTACTTC,CASSPWPGDETQYF
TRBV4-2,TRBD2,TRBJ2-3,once,TGTGCCAGCAGCCCTCGGACTAGCGGTAGCACAGATACGCAGTATTTT,CASSPRTSGSTDTQYF
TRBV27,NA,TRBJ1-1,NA,TGTGCCAGCAGTCTCAGGGAGGGCACTGAAGCTTTCTTT,CASSLREGTEAFF
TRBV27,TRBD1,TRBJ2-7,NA,TGTGCCAGCAGCGCACAGGGGCAGTCCAGCTCCTACGAGCAGTACTTC,CASSAQGQSSSYEQYF
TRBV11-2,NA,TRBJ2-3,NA,TGTGCCAGCAGCTTAGCGGAGGCTTATACGCAGTATTTT,CASSLAEAYTQYF
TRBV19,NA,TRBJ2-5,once,TGTGCCAGTAGTATACAAGAGACCCAGTACTTC,CASSIQETQYF
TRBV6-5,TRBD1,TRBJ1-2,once,TGTGCCAGCACCTACAGGGGGAACAACTATGGCTACACCTTC,CASTYRGNNYGYTF
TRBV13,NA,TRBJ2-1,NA,TGTGCCAGCAGCCAAACCGAGGGGGTCCGTGAGCAGTTCTTC,CASSQTEGVREQFF
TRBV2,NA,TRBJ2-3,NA,TGTGCCAGCGAGAGCGAGGACGATACGCAGTATTTT,CASESEDDTQYF
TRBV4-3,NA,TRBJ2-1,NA,TGCGCCAGCAGCCTATTAAGTGGGAATGAGCAGTTCTTC,CASSLLSGNEQFF
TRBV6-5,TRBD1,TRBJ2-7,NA,TGTGCCAGCAGGCCGACAGGGGGCGACGAGCAGTACTTC,CASRPTGGDEQYF
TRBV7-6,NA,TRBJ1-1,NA,TGTGCCAGCAGCTTAGATGGTGACAGGGAAGCTTTCTTT,CASSLDGDREAFF
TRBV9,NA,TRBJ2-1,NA,TGTGCCAGCAGCTTTGGTTTAGCGGTAAACAATGAGCAGTTCTTC,CASSFGLAVNNEQFF
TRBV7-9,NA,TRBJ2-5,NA,TGTGCCAGCAGCTTAGCCTCGGGAGAACCCCAAGAGACCCAGTACTTC,CASSLASGEPQETQYF
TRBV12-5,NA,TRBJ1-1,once,TGTGCTAGTGGTTCCGACGGGATGAACACTGAAGCTTTCTTT,CASGSDGMNTEAFF
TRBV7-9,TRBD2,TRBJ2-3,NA,TGTGCCAGCAGCTTGGGACTAGCGGCAGATACGCAGTATTTT,CASSLGLAADTQYF
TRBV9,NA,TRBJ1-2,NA,TGTGCCAGCGGGGGAGGGATCTATGGCTACACCTTC,CASGGGIYGYTF
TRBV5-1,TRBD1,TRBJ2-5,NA,TGCGCCAGCAGCCCCGGGACAGAAGAGACCCAGTACTTC,CASSPGTEETQYF
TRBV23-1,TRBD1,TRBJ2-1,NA,TGCGCCAGCAGTCAATCGAGCCAGCGGACAGGGTATCACAATGAGCAGTTCTTC,CASSQSSQRTGYHNEQFF
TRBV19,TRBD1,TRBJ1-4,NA,TGTGCCAGTAGTATGGGACAGTCTAATGAAAAACTGTTTTTT,CASSMGQSNEKLFF
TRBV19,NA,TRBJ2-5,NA,TGTGCCAGTAGTATGGGGACGTACGGGACGGAGACCCAGTACTTC,CASSMGTYGTETQYF
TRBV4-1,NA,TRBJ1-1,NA,TGCGCCAGCAGCTTCGCAAGGAGCTCGGGGGAAGCTTTCTTT,CASSFARSSGEAFF
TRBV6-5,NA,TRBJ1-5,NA,TGTGCCAGCGGGAAGGGGAGCAATCAGCCCCAGCATTTT,CASGKGSNQPQHF
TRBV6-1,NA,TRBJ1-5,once,TGTGCCAGCAGGGCCCTGGGGGGAAATCAGCCCCAGCATTTT,CASRALGGNQPQHF
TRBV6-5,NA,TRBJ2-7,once,TGTGCCAGCAGTTATTTTTTGAGCTCCTACGAGCAGTACTTC,CASSYFLSSYEQYF
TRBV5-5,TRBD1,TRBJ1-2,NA,TGTGCCAGCAGCTCGACCGGGACAGGGGACGGCTACACCTTC,CASSSTGTGDGYTF
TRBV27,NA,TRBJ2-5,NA,TGTGCCAGCAGTTTGTACAGCGCCAGTGAGACCCAGTACTTC,CASSLYSASETQYF
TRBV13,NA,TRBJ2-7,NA,TGTGCCAGCAGCTGGGGCTCCTACGAGCAGTACTTC,CASSWGSYEQYF
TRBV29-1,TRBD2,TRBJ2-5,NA,TGCAGCGTTGAACTAGCGGGGGCCCAAGAGACCCAGTACTTC,CSVELAGAQETQYF
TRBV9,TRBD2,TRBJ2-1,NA,TGTGCCAGCAGCGTAGTGGACGGGGGGACCAATGAGCAGTTCTTC,CASSVVDGGTNEQFF
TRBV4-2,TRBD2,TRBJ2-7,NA,TGTGCCAGCAGCCCGGGGGGGACTTACGAGCAGTACTTC,CASSPGGTYEQYF
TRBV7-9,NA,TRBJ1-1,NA,TGTGCCAGCAGCCCGACTGACGGGGGTACTGAAGCTTTCTTT,CASSPTDGGTEAFF
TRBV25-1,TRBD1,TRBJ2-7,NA,TGTGCCAGCAGTGACGTGACAGGGGGAGGCGAGCAGTACTTC,CASSDVTGGGEQYF
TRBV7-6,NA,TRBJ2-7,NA,TGTGCCAGCAGTTCTACAGGGGAGGGCGAGCAGTACTTC,CASSSTGEGEQYF
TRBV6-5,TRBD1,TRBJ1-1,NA,TGTGCCAGCAGTTACTCGACAGGGACAACTGAAGCTTTCTTT,CASSYSTGTTEAFF
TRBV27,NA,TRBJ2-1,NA,TGTGCCAGCGGGCCTAGCTCCTACAATGAGCAGTTCTTC,CASGPSSYNEQFF
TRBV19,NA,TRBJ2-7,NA,TGTGCCAGTAGGCCTAGCGATCTCTCCTACGAGCAGTACTTC,CASRPSDLSYEQYF
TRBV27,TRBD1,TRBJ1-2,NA,TGTGCCAGCAGTTTATGGTCAGGGGGCGGCTACACCTTC,CASSLWSGGGYTF
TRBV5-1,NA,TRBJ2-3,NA,TGCGCCAGCAGCTTGGAGGCGCCAGGCACAGATACGCAGTATTTT,CASSLEAPGTDTQYF
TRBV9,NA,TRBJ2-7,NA,TGTGCCAGCAGCGTAGGGGTTGGGAGCGCCGAGCAGTACTTC,CASSVGVGSAEQYF
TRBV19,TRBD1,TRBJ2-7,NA,TGTGCCAGTAGTCCAGGGGGAGTTGTATACGAGCAGTACTTC,CASSPGGVVYEQYF
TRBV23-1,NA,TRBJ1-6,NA,TGCGCCAGCAGTCAAATGCCGCCGGACAACTATTCACCCCTCCACTTT,CASSQMPPDNYSPLHF
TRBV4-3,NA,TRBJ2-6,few,TGCGCCAGCAGCCAAGATCGGGGCGCGGGGGCCAACGTCCTGACTTTC,CASSQDRGAGANVLTF
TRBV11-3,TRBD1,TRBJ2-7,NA,TGTGCCAGCAGCCATCGGGACAGTCCCTACGAGCAGTACTTC,CASSHRDSPYEQYF
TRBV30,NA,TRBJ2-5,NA,TGTGCCTGGAGTAACAACAACCAAGAGACCCAGTACTTC,CAWSNNNQETQYF
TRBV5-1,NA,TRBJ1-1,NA,TGCGCCAGCAGCTTGGTGGGGGCTAGCACTGAAGCTTTCTTT,CASSLVGASTEAFF
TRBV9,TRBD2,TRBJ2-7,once,TGTGCCAGCAGCGTGGGAGGGTTAAGCTCCTACGAGCAGTACTTC,CASSVGGLSSYEQYF
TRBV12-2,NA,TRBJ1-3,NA,TGTGCAAGTCGCCAGCTCGTGTACATGCTCCACGGAAACACCATATATTTT,CASRQLVYMLHGNTIYF
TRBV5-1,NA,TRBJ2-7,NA,TGCGCCAGCAGCCCCCTCCCCATGGGCGAGCAGTACTTC,CASSPLPMGEQYF
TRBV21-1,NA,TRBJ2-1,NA,TGTGCCAGCAGCAAACCCAAGCGGGAGGAGCAGTTCTTC,CASSKPKREEQFF
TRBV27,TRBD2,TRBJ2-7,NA,TGTGCCAGCAGTTTGCTAGCGGGGGGGCGAGAGCAGTACTTC,CASSLLAGGREQYF
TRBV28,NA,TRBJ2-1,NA,TGTGCCAGCAGTTTAGAGGGAAATGAGCAGTTCTTC,CASSLEGNEQFF
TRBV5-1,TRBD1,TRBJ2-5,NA,TGCGCCAGCAGCTTGGCGGGACAGGGAGAGACCCAGTACTTC,CASSLAGQGETQYF
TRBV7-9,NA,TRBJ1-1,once,TGTGCCAGCAGCTCGATGGCCACGAACACTGAAGCTTTCTTT,CASSSMATNTEAFF
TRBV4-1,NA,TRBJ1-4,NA,TGCGCCAGCAGCCACACCCCCGCTCATGAAAAACTGTTTTTT,CASSHTPAHEKLFF
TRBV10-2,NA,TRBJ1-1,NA,TGCGCCAGCAGTGAGTCGGGACGGACCTTCAACACTGAAGCTTTCTTT,CASSESGRTFNTEAFF
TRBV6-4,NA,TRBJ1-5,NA,TGTGCCAGCACCCCGGGGGCCGGAGGCAATCAGCCCCAGCATTTT,CASTPGAGGNQPQHF
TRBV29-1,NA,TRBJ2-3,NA,TGCAGCCCTTCGACAAGCGACACAGATACGCAGTATTTT,CSPSTSDTDTQYF